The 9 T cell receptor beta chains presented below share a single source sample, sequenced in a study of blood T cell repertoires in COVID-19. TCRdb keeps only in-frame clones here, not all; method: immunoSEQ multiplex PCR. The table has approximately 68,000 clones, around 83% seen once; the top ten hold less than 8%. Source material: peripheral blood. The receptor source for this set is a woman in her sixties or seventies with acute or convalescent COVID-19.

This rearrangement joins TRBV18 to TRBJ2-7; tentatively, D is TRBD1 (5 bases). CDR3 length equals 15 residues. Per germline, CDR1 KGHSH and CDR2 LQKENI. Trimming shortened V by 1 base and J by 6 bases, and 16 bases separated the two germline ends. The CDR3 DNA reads TGTGCCAGCTCACCACGGCCAGGGATCCCCTCCGAGCAGTACTTC. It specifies CASSPRPGIPSEQYF.

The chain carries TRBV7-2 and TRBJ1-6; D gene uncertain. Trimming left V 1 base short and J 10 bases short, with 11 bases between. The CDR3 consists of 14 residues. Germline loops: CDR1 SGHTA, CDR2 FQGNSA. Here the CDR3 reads CASSLGGSRSPLHF. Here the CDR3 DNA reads TGTGCCAGCAGCTTAGGTGGGAGCAGGTCACCCCTCCACTTT.

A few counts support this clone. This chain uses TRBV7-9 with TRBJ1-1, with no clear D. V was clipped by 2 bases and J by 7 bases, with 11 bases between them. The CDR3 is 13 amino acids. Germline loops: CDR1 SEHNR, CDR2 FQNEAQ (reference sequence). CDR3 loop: CASSLNIGGEAFF. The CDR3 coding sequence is TGTGCCAGCAGCTTAAACATTGGCGGTGAAGCTTTCTTT.

The CDR3 DNA sequence: TGCGCCAGCAGCTTGGGAGACAGGGGGCTTATTGAAGCTTTCTTT. This encodes CASSLGDRGLIEAFF. V usage is TRBV5-1 and J usage is TRBJ1-1; the match to TRBD1 covers 10 bases. This CDR3 is 15 amino acids long. Trimming at V came to 0 bases and at J to 7 bases, leaving 6 bases not matched to a gene. From germline, CDR1 is SGHRS and CDR2 YFSETQ.

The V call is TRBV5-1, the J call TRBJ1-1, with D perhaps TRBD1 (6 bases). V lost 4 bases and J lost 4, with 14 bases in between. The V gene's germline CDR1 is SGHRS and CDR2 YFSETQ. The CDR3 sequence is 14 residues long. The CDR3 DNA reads TGCGCCAGCAGCCGCGAGGGGGGGTCCACTGAAGCTTTCTTT. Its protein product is CASSREGGSTEAFF.

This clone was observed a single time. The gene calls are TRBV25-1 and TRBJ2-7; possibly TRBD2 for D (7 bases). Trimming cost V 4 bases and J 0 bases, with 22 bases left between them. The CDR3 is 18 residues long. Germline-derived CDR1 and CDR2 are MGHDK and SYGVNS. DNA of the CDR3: TGTGCCAGCAGTGCCTCAAGGGCGGGGGCTACCTTCTCCTACGAGCAGTACTTC. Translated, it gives CASSASRAGATFSYEQYF.

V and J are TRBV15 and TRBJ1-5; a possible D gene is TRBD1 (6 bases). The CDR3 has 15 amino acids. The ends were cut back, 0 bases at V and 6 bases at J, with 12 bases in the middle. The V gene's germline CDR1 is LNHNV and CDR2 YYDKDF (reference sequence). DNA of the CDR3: TGTGCCACCAGCAGAGATAAAGGGGGTGGTCAGCCCCAGCATTTT. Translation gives CATSRDKGGGQPQHF.

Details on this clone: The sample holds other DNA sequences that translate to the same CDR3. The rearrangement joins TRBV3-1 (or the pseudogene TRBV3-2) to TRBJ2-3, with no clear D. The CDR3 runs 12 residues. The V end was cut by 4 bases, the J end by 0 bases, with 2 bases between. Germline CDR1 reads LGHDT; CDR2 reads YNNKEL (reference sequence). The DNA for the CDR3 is TGTGCCAGCAGCCCAAGCACAGATACGCAGTATTTT. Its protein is CASSPSTDTQYF.

As DNA, the CDR3 is TGTGCCAGCAGCTTAGTCCCACTAGCGGGGGGGCGTGACACCGGGGAGCTGTTTTTT. Amino acid sequence: CASSLVPLAGGRDTGELFF. The V and J genes are TRBV11-2 and TRBJ2-2, with 13 bases fitting TRBD2. The CDR3 spans 19 residues. In germline, CDR1 is SGHAT, CDR2 FQNNGV. Trimming at V came to 1 base and at J to 3 bases, leaving 8 bases not matched to a gene. Filled out from reference TRBV11-2 and TRBJ2-2, the complete variable domain reads EAGVAQSPRYKIIEKRQSVAFWCNPISGHATLYWYQQILGQGPKLLIQFQNNGVVDDSQLPKDRFSAERLKGVDSTLKIQPAKLEDSAVYLCASSLVPLAGGRDTGELFFGEGSRLTVL.